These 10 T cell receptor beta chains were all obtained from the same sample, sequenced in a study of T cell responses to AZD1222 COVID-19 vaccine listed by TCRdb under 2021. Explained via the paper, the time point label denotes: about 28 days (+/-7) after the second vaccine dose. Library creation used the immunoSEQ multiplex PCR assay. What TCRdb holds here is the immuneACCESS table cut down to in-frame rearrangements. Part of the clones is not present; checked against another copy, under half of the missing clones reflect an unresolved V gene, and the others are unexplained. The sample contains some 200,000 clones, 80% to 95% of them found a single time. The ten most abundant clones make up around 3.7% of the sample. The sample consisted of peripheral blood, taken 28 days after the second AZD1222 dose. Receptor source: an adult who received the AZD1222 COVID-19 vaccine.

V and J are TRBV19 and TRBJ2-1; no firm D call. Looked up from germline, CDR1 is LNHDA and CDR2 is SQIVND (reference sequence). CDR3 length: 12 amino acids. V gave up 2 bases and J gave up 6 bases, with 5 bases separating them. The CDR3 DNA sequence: TGTGCCAGTAGTATATTAGGCAATGAGCAGTTCTTC. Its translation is CASSILGNEQFF.

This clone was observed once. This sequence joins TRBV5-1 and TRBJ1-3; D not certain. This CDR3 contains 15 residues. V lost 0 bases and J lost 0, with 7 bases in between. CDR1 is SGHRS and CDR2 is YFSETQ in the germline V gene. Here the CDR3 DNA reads TGCGCCAGCAGCTTGGAAGGGTTCTCTGGAAACACCATATATTTT. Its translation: CASSLEGFSGNTIYF.

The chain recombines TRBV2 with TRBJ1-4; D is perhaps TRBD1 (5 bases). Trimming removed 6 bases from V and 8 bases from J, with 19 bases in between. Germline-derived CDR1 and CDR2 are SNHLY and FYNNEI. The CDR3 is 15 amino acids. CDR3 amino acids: CASRTGVQFSEKLFF. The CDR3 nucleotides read TGTGCCAGCAGAACGGGGGTACAATTTTCGGAAAAACTGTTTTTT.

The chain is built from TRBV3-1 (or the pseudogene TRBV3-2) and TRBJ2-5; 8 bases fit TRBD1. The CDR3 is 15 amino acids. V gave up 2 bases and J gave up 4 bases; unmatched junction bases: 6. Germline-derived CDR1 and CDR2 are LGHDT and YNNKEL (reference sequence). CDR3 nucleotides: TGTGCCAGCAGCCAAACAGGGGGTTTCACAGAGACCCAGTACTTC. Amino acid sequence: CASSQTGGFTETQYF.

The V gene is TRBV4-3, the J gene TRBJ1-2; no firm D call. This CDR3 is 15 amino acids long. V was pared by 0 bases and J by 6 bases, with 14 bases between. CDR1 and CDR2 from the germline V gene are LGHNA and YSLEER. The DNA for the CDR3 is TGCGCCAGCAGCCAAGATTCCGGCGGTCGAGATGGCTACACCTTC. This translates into CASSQDSGGRDGYTF.

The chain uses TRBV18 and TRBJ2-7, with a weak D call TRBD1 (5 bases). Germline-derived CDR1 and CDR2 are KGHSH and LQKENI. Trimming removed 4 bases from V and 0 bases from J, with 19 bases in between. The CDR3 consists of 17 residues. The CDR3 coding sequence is TGTGCCAGCTCACTCAATCCCGGTGGGGCAAGCTCCTACGAGCAGTACTTC. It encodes CASSLNPGGASSYEQYF.

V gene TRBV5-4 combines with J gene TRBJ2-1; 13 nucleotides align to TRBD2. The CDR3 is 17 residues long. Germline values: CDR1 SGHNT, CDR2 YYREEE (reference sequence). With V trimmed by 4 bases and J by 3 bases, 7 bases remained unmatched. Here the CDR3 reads CASSPPTSGRGYNEQFF. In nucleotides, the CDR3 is TGTGCCAGCAGCCCTCCCACTAGCGGGAGGGGCTACAATGAGCAGTTCTTC.

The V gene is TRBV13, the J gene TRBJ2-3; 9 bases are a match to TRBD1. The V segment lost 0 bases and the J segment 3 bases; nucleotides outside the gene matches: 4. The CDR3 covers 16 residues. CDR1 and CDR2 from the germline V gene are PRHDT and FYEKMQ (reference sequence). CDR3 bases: TGTGCCAGCAGCTTAGGACCGGGACAGGGAACAGATACGCAGTATTTT. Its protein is CASSLGPGQGTDTQYF. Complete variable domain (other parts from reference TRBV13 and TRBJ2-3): AAGVIQSPRHLIKEKRETATLKCYPIPRHDTVYWYQQGPGQDPQFLISFYEKMQSDKGSIPDRFSAQQFSDYHSELNMSSLELGDSALYFCASSLGPGQGTDTQYFGPGTRLTVL.

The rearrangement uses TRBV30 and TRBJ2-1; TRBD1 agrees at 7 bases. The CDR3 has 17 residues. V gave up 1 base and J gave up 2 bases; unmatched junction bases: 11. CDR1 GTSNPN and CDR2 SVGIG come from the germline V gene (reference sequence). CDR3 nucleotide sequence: TGTGCCTGGAGTGGGACGTCGACAGGGTGGCCCTACAATGAGCAGTTCTTC. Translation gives CAWSGTSTGWPYNEQFF.

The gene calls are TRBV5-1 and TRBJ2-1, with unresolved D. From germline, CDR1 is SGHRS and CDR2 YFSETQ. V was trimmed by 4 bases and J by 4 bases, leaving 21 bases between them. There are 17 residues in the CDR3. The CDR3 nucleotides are TGCGCCAGCAGCGCCACCTCCGGGCCTCGAATATACAATGAGCAGTTCTTC. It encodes CASSATSGPRIYNEQFF. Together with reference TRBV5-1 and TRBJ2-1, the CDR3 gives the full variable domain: KAGVTQTPRYLIKTRGQQVTLSCSPISGHRSVSWYQQTPGQGLQFLFEYFSETQRNKGNFPGRFSGRQFSNSRSEMNVSTLELGDSALYLCASSATSGPRIYNEQFFGPGTRLTVL.